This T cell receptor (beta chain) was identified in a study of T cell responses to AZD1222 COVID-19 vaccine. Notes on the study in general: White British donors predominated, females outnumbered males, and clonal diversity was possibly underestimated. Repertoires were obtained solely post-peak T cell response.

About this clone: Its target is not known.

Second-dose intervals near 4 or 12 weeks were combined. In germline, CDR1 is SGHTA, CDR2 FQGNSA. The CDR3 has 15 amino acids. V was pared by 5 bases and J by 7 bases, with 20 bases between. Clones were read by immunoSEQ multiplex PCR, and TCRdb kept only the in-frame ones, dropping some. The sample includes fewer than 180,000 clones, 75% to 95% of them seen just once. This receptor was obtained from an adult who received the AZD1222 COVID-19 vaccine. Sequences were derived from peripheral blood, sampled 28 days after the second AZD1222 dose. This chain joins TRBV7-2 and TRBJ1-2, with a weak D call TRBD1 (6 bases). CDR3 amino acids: CASSPTLDSVAGYTF. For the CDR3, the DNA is TGTGCCAGCAGCCCTACCTTGGACAGCGTCGCTGGCTACACCTTC.